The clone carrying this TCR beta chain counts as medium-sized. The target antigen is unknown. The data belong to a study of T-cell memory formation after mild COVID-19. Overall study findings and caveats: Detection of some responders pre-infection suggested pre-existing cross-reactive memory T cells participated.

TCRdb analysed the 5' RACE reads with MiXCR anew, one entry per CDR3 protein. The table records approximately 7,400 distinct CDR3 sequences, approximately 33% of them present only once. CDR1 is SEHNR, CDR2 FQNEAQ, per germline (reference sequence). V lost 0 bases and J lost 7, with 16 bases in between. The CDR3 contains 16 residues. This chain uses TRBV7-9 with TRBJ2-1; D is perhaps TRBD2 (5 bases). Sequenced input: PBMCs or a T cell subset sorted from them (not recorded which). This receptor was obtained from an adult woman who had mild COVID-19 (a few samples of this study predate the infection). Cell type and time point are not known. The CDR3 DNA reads TGTGCCAGCAGCTTAGCGCTAGGAGGAGCGCGGAATGAGCAGTTCTTC. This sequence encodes CASSLALGGARNEQFF. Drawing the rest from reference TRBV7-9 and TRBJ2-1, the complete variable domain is DTGVSQNPRHKITKRGQNVTFRCDPISEHNRLYWYRQTLGQGPEFLTYFQNEAQLEKSRLLSDRFSAERPKGSFSTLEIQRTEQGDSAMYLCASSLALGGARNEQFFGPGTRLTVL.